This TCR beta chain was retrieved from a study of blood T cell repertoires in COVID-19. Study overall: Acute and convalescent COVID-19 samples came from the United States, Italy and Spain. PBMCs, B-cell-depleted T cells, or T cells provided the cDNA or gDNA that made up the material.

Original methodology: Estimated nucleated cell counts came from reference gene primer amplification. The protocol was immunoSEQ multiplex PCR, while the TCRdb copy is restricted to in-frame clones and leaves out a portion. V and J calls and clone size are those listed in that table; D and trimming were worked out from the DNA. The repertoire consists of 150,000 to 200,000 clones, with 88% occurring once and the leading ten covering approximately 2.3%. V shed 2 bases and J shed 14 bases, with 16 bases lying between them. From germline, CDR1 is KGHSH and CDR2 LQKENI. The CDR3 runs 14 residues. Sequencing was performed on peripheral blood. The sequence was collected from a man in his 70s with active or convalescent COVID-19. This chain connects TRBV18 to TRBJ1-6; D perhaps matches TRBD1 (5 bases). The chain's CDR3 is CASSPGAEDATLHF. CDR3 in DNA: TGTGCCAGCTCACCAGGGGCGGAAGATGCCACCCTCCACTTT.